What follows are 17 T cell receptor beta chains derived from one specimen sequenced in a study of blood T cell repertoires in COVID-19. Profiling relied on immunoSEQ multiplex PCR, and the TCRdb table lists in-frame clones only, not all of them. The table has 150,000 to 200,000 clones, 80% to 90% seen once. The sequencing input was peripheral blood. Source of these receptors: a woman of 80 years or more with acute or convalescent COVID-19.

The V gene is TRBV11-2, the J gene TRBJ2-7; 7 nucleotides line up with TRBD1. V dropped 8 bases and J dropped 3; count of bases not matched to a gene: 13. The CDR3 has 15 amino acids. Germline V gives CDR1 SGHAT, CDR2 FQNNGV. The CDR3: CASADRERFSYEQYF. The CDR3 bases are TGTGCCAGCGCCGACAGGGAACGGTTCAGCTACGAGCAGTACTTC.

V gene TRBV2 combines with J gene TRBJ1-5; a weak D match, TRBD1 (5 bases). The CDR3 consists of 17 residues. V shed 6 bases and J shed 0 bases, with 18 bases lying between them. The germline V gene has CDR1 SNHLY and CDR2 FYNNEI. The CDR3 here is CASSDAWGGNSNQPQHF. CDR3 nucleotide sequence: TGTGCCAGCAGCGACGCATGGGGGGGAAATAGCAATCAGCCCCAGCATTTT.

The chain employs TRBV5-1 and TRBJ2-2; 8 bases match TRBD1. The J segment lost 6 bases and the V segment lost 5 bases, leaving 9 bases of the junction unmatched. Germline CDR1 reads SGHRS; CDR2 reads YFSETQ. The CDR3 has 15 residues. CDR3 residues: CASSDLGQGSGELFF. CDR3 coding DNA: TGCGCCAGCAGTGATCTAGGACAGGGATCCGGGGAGCTGTTTTTT.

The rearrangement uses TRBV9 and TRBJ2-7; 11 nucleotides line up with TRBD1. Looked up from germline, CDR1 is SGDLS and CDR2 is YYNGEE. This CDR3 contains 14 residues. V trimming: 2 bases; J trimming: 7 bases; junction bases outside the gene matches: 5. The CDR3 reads CASSVSGQGEEQYF. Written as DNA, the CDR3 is TGTGCCAGCAGCGTGTCGGGACAGGGGGAAGAGCAGTACTTC.

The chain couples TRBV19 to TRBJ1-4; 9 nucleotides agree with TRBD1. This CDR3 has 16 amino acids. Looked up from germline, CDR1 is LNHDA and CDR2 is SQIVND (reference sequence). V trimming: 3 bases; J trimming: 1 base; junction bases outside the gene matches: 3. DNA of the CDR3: TGTGCCAGTAGTATGGGGGACAGGGTAACTAATGAAAAACTGTTTTTT. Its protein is CASSMGDRVTNEKLFF.

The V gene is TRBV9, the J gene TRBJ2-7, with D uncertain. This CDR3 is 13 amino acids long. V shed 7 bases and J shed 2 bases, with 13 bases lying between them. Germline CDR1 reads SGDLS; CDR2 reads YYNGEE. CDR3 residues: CASGRSNPYEQYF. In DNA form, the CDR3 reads TGTGCCAGCGGTCGTTCTAACCCCTACGAGCAGTACTTC.

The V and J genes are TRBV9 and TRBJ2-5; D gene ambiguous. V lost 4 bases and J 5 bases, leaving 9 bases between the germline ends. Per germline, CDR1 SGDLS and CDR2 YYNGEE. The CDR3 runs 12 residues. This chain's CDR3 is CASSFQEETQYF. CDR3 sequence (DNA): TGTGCCAGCAGCTTCCAAGAGGAGACCCAGTACTTC.

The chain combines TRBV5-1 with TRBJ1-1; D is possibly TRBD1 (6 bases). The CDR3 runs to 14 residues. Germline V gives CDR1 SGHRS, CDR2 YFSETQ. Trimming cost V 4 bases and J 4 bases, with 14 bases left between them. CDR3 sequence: CASSAQMTGTEAFF. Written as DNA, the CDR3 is TGCGCCAGCAGCGCCCAAATGACAGGCACTGAAGCTTTCTTT.

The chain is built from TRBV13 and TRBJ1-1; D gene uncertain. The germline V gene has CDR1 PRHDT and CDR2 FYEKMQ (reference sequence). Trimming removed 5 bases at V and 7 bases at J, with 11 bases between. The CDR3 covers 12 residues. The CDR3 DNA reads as TGTGCCAGCAGCCTGCTCCGGGATGAAGCTTTCTTT. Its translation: CASSLLRDEAFF.

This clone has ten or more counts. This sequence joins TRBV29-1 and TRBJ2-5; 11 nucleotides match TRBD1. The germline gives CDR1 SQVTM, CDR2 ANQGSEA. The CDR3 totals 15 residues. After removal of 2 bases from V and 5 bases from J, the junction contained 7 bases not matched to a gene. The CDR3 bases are TGCAGCGTTGAACCGGACAGGGGGCGCGGTGAGACCCAGTACTTC. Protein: CSVEPDRGRGETQYF.

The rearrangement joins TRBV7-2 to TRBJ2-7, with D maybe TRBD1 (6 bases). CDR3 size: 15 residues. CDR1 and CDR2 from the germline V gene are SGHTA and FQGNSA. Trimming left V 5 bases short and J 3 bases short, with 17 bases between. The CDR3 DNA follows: TGTGCCAGCAGCCCGTCGAGACAGGAAAACTACGAGCAGTACTTC. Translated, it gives CASSPSRQENYEQYF. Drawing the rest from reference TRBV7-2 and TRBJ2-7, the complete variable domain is GAGVSQSPSNKVTEKGKDVELRCDPISGHTALYWYRQSLGQGLEFLIYFQGNSAPDKSGLPSDRFSAERTGGSVSTLTIQRTQQEDSAVYLCASSPSRQENYEQYFGPGTRLTVT.

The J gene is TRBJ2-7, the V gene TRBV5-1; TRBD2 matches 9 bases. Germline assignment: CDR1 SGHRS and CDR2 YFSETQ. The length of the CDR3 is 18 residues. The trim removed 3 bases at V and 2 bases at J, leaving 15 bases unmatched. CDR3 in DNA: TGCGCCAGCAGCTGGACCCTCAGTGGCGGGGGGGCCGCCTACGAGCAGTACTTC. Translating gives CASSWTLSGGGAAYEQYF.

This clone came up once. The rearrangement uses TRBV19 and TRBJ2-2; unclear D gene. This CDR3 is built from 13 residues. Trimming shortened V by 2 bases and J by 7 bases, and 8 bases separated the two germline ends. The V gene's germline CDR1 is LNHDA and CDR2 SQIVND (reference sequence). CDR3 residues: CASSIQVGGELFF. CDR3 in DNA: TGTGCCAGTAGTATACAGGTTGGCGGGGAGCTGTTTTTT.

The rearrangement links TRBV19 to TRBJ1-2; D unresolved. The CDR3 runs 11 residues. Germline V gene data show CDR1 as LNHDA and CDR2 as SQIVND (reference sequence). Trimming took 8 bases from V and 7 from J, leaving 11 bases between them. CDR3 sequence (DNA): TGTGCCAGTGAGGGAGGCACTGGCTACACCTTC. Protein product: CASEGGTGYTF.

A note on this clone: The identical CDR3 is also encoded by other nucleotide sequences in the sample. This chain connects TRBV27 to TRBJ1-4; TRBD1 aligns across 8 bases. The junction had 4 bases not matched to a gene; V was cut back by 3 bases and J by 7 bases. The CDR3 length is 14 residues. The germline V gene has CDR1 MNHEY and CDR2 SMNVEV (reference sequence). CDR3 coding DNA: TGTGCCAGCAGTTTTCAGGGGGCGGGTGAAAAACTGTTTTTT. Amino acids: CASSFQGAGEKLFF.

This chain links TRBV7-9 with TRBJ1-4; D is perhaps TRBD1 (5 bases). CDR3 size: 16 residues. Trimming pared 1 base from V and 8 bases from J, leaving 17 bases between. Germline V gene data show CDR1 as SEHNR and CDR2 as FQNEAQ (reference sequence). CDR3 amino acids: CASSLEGLQIGEKLFF. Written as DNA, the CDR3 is TGTGCCAGCAGCTTAGAGGGACTCCAGATTGGCGAAAAACTGTTTTTT.

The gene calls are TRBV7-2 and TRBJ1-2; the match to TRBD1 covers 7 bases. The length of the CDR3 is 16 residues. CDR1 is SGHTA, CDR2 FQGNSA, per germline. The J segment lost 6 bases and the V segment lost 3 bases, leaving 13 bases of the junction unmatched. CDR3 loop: CASSLENHRGKDGYTF. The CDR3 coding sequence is TGTGCCAGCAGCTTGGAGAATCACAGGGGAAAGGATGGCTACACCTTC.